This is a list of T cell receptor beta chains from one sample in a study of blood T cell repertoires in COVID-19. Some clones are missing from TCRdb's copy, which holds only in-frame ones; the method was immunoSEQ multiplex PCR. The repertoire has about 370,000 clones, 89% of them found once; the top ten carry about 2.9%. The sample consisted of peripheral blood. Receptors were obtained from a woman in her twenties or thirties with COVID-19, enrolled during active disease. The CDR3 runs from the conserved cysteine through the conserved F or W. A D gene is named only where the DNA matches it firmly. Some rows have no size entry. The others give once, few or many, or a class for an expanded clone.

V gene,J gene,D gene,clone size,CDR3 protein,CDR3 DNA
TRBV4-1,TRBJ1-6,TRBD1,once,CASSYIKGQRDSPLHF,TGCGCCAGCAGCTATATTAAGGGACAGAGAGATTCACCCCTCCACTTT
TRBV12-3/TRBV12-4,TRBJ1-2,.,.,CASSLGGFYGYTF,TGTGCCAGCAGTTTGGGGGGGTTCTATGGCTACACCTTC
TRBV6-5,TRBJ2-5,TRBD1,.,CASALQGSQETQYF,TGTGCCAGCGCGTTACAGGGGAGTCAAGAGACCCAGTACTTC
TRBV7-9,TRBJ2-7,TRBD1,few,CASSRPGTGGYEQYF,TGTGCCAGCAGCCGACCCGGGACAGGGGGCTACGAGCAGTACTTC
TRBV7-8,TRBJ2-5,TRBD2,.,CASSLILAGERETQYF,TGTGCCAGCAGCTTAATTTTGGCGGGAGAGAGGGAGACCCAGTACTTC
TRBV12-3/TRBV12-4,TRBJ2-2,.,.,CASSGGPGELFF,TGTGCCAGCAGTGGGGGCCCCGGGGAGCTGTTTTTT
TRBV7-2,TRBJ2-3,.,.,CASSLEPTQYF,TGTGCCAGCAGCTTAGAGCCTACGCAGTATTTT
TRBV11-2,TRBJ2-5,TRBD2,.,CASSFLPWGSSGEQETQYF,TGTGCCAGCAGCTTCCTCCCCTGGGGGTCTAGCGGAGAGCAAGAGACCCAGTACTTC
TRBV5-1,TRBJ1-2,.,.,CASSLATGQYGYTF,TGCGCCAGCAGCTTGGCAACAGGACAGTATGGCTACACCTTC
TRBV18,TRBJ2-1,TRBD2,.,CASSPGERGNSYNEQFF,TGTGCCAGCTCACCAGGGGAGCGGGGGAACTCCTACAATGAGCAGTTCTTC
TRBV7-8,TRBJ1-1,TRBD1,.,CASSLSTGGGGTEAFF,TGTGCCAGCAGCTTAAGCACAGGGGGCGGGGGCACTGAAGCTTTCTTT
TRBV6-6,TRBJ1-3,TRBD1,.,CASRSAGGVGGNTIYF,TGTGCCAGCCGGTCGGCAGGGGGTGTTGGTGGAAACACCATATATTTT
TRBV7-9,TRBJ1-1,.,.,CAASRTTAGLNTEAFF,TGTGCCGCCAGCCGAACAACCGCCGGGTTGAACACTGAAGCTTTCTTT
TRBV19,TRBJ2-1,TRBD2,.,CASTDLSTSGDNEQFF,TGTGCCAGTACCGACCTATCGACTAGCGGGGACAATGAGCAGTTCTTC
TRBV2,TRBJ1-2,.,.,CASSEGGEGYGYTF,TGTGCCAGCAGTGAAGGAGGGGAGGGGTATGGCTACACCTTC
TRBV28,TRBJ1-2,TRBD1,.,CASRLHRGRDGYTF,TGTGCCAGCAGGTTGCACAGGGGACGCGATGGCTACACCTTC
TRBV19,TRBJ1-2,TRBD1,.,CASSPRGQGGYGYTF,TGTGCCAGTAGTCCCCGAGGACAGGGTGGCTATGGCTACACCTTC
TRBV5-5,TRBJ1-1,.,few,CASSLVQGMNTEAFF,TGTGCCAGCAGCTTGGTGCAGGGAATGAACACTGAAGCTTTCTTT
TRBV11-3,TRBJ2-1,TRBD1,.,CASSLDQGDEQFF,TGTGCCAGCAGCTTGGACCAGGGGGATGAGCAGTTCTTC